Presented here are 18 T cell receptor beta chains from one specimen sequenced in a study of T cells after yellow fever vaccination. TCRdb re-derived calls from the 5' RACE reads in MiXCR, one entry per CDR3 protein. The data show 500,000 to 650,000 distinct CDR3 sequences, roughly an eighth seen once. Sequenced here: PBMCs, sampled on the day of the yellow fever booster vaccination. These receptors all stem from a man aged 25 to 40 who received the YFV17D yellow fever vaccine.

This clonotype turned up a few times. V and J are TRBV28 and TRBJ1-2; 8 positions match TRBD1. V lost 5 bases, J lost 8 bases, and 4 bases stayed unmatched. The CDR3 covers 12 residues. Germline V gene lookup returns CDR1 MDHEN and CDR2 SYDVKM. The CDR3 nucleotides read TGTGCCAGCAGTCGGACAGGGTTAGGCTACACCTTC. Protein: CASSRTGLGYTF.

There are a few counts of this clonotype. CDR3 protein: CASRGVRAGGYNEQFF. Written as DNA, the CDR3 is TGTGCCAGTAGGGGGGTTCGAGCGGGAGGGTACAATGAGCAGTTCTTC. The chain employs TRBV19 and TRBJ2-1; 10 bases map to TRBD2. CDR1 LNHDA and CDR2 SQIVND come from the germline V gene (reference sequence). The CDR3 is made up of 16 amino acids. The J segment lost 4 bases and the V segment lost 6 bases, leaving 9 bases of the junction unmatched.

This clonotype was seen many times. The chain carries TRBV20-1 and TRBJ2-7, with a tentative D call TRBD1 (5 bases). Per germline, CDR1 DFQATT and CDR2 SNEGSKA (reference sequence). The CDR3 covers 11 residues. Trimming pared 4 bases from V and 3 bases from J, leaving 7 bases between. The CDR3 coding sequence is TGCAGTGCTAACACAGGCTACGAGCAGTACTTC. Protein product: CSANTGYEQYF.

In this sample, this clonotype turned up a few times. The chain couples TRBV7-8 to TRBJ2-7; D is unresolved. Trimming stripped 2 bases from V and 7 bases from J, with 21 bases between. The CDR3 is 16 amino acids. Germline values: CDR1 SGHVS, CDR2 FQNEAQ. CDR3 amino acids: CASSLSQYSPSREQYF. CDR3 nucleotides: TGTGCCAGCAGCTTATCTCAGTACTCCCCATCGAGGGAGCAGTACTTC.

V and J are TRBV7-2 and TRBJ2-7; D unresolved. The CDR3 is 11 amino acids. Germline CDR1 SGHTA, CDR2 FQGNSA. Trimming cost V 4 bases and J 6 bases, with 7 bases left between them. CDR3 protein: CASSSRREQYF. The CDR3 DNA follows: TGTGCCAGCAGCTCCCGTCGCGAGCAGTACTTC.

The V gene is TRBV7-2, the J gene TRBJ2-3; D uncertain. CDR3 length: 11 amino acids. The V end lost 2 bases, the J end lost 8 bases, and 5 bases lay between the germline ends. In germline, CDR1 is SGHTA, CDR2 FQGNSA. The CDR3 protein is CASSLMSTQYF. CDR3 coding DNA: TGTGCCAGCAGCTTAATGAGTACGCAGTATTTT.

This clonotype was seen a few times. The chain has TRBV12-3 or TRBV12-4 and TRBJ2-1; TRBD2 matches 9 bases. The CDR3 has 14 residues. V was clipped by 8 bases and J by 4 bases; unmatched bases: 6. DNA of the CDR3: TGTGCCAGCCATTCGCGGGGGGGATACAATGAGCAGTTCTTC. Residues: CASHSRGGYNEQFF.

This clonotype appeared a few times. The chain uses TRBV4-3 and TRBJ1-2; maybe TRBD1 (6 bases). The CDR3 consists of 15 residues. Germline V gives CDR1 LGHNA, CDR2 YSLEER. Trimming took off 2 bases at V and 3 bases at J, with 13 bases between the two ends. The CDR3 bases are TGCGCCAGCAGCCAACAAAAAACAGGGTACTATGGCTACACCTTC. Protein sequence: CASSQQKTGYYGYTF.

This clonotype came up a few times. One junction end does not reproduce the germline sequence, and a read error may be involved. This CDR3 is CASTVSSDQPQHF. The CDR3 bases are TGTGCCAGCACCGTCAGTAGCGATCAGCCCCAGCATTTT. This chain uses TRBV2 with TRBJ1-5, with unresolved D. The CDR3 spans 13 residues. Germline lookup yields CDR1 SNHLY and CDR2 FYNNEI.

The chain joins TRBV27 to TRBJ1-4; no clear D gene. Germline V CDR1 and CDR2: MNHEY, SMNVEV (reference sequence). This CDR3 is 14 amino acids long. The V end lost 3 bases, the J end lost 6 bases, and 11 bases lay between the germline ends. In DNA, the CDR3 is TGTGCCAGCAGTTTTCGACATACGTATGAAAAACTGTTTTTT. It encodes CASSFRHTYEKLFF.

This clonotype was picked up many times. The chain recombines TRBV5-5 with TRBJ1-2; TRBD1 agrees at 10 bases. Per the germline V gene, CDR1 is SGHKS and CDR2 is YYEKEE (reference sequence). The V segment lost 3 bases and the J segment 12 bases; nucleotides outside the gene matches: 8. There are 13 residues in the CDR3. The CDR3 reads CASSSTDRGGDTF. CDR3 sequence (DNA): TGTGCCAGCAGCTCCACGGACAGGGGGGGAGACACCTTC.

This clonotype has more than one count but fewer than ten. This chain uses TRBV28 with TRBJ1-5; D ambiguous. Looked up from germline, CDR1 is MDHEN and CDR2 is SYDVKM. The CDR3 runs 15 residues. Trimming pared 7 bases from V and 0 bases from J, leaving 13 bases between. The CDR3, as DNA: TGTGCCAGCACCGGGCCGCGCAATAGCAATCAGCCCCAGCATTTT. It specifies CASTGPRNSNQPQHF.

This clonotype was seen more than once but under ten times. The rearrangement uses TRBV7-6 and TRBJ2-7; TRBD2 might be the D (6 bases). The germline V gene has CDR1 SGHVS and CDR2 FNYEAQ. The CDR3 is 15 residues long. V shed 2 bases and J shed 2 bases, with 13 bases lying between them. The CDR3 spells CASSLWLAPTYEQYF. The CDR3, as DNA: TGTGCCAGCAGCTTATGGCTAGCGCCCACCTACGAGCAGTACTTC. The whole variable domain, remainder taken from reference TRBV7-6 and TRBJ2-7, is GAGVSQSPRYKVTKRGQDVALRCDPISGHVSLYWYRQALGQGPEFLTYFNYEAQQDKSGLPNDRFSAERPEGSISTLTIQRTEQRDSAMYRCASSLWLAPTYEQYFGPGTRLTVT.

This rearrangement joins TRBV18 to TRBJ2-3; 7 bases map to TRBD2. The CDR3 has 18 amino acids. Germline V gives CDR1 KGHSH, CDR2 LQKENI. V lost 1 base, J lost 5 bases, and 15 bases stayed unmatched. CDR3 residues: CASSPRSVAGLGQDTQYF. CDR3 nucleotides: TGTGCCAGCTCACCACGTTCTGTCGCAGGACTAGGGCAAGATACGCAGTATTTT.

This clonotype was counted a few times. J is TRBJ2-2 and V is TRBV11-1; 10 bases line up with TRBD2. The germline gives CDR1 SGHAT, CDR2 FQDESV (reference sequence). The CDR3 contains 16 residues. V lost 5 bases, J lost 5 bases, and 8 bases stayed unmatched. CDR3: CASSQSSGRRTGELFF. CDR3 sequence (DNA): TGTGCCAGCAGCCAAAGTAGCGGGAGGAGGACCGGGGAGCTGTTTTTT.

The chain employs TRBV11-2 and TRBJ2-1; D remains unclear. CDR1 is SGHAT and CDR2 is FQNNGV in the germline V gene. The CDR3 spans 16 residues. Trimming removed 5 bases from V and 4 bases from J, with 18 bases in between. The CDR3 nucleotides are TGTGCCAGCAGCGACACCGACCTAGTTACTTACAATGAGCAGTTCTTC. It is translated as CASSDTDLVTYNEQFF.

CDR3: CASSLGRQDNEQFF. The CDR3, as DNA: TGTGCCAGCAGCTTGGGTCGGCAAGACAATGAGCAGTTCTTC. This chain joins TRBV5-4 and TRBJ2-1; D uncertain. V dropped 0 bases and J dropped 5 bases, with 9 bases sitting between them. The CDR3 covers 14 residues. CDR1 is SGHNT, CDR2 YYREEE, per germline (reference sequence).

V is TRBV4-3 and J is TRBJ1-3; TRBD1 is a possible D gene (5 bases). With 1 base removed from V and 2 bases from J, the gap between germline ends came to 6 bases. This CDR3 comprises 14 residues. Germline V lookup: CDR1 LGHNA, CDR2 YSLEER. As DNA, the CDR3 is TGCGCCAGCAGCCAAGCAGGGACTGGAAACACCATATATTTT. Translation: CASSQAGTGNTIYF.